One sample yielded the 2 T cell receptor beta chains listed below, sequenced in a study of cytomegalovirus exposure and HLA in healthy donors (dated by TCRdb to the late 2010s). Libraries were constructed by the immunoSEQ multiplex PCR assay. The multiplex PCR relied on a mix of 60 forward primers for TCR Vbeta segments and 13 reverse primers for TCR Jbeta segments. TCRdb took over this immuneACCESS table, retaining in-frame rearrangements with V and J assigned. Such tables are incomplete; in checked studies, under half of the missing clones stem from an unresolved V gene, and the remainder is unexplained. A total of fewer than 200,000 clones appear in this sample, roughly 80% of them only once. In total, the top ten clones hold about 0.77% of the sample. The sequencing sample was made of PBMCs. The receptors shown here come from a woman aged 18-29 years in good health and CMV-seronegative.

The chain carries TRBV7-9 and TRBJ1-4; 10 bases match TRBD1. V shed 5 bases, J shed 5 bases, and the junction held 14 bases outside the gene matches. The CDR3 length is 18 residues. The germline V gene has CDR1 SEHNR and CDR2 FQNEAQ (reference sequence). The CDR3 is CASSPGQGFSNGNEKLFF. The CDR3 DNA is TGTGCCAGCAGCCCGGGACAGGGGTTTAGTAATGGGAATGAAAAACTGTTTTTT.

J is TRBJ2-7 and V is TRBV30; D gene unclear. This CDR3 spans 13 amino acids. The ends were cut back, 3 bases at V and 3 bases at J, with 12 bases in the middle. CDR1 is GTSNPN and CDR2 is SVGIG in the germline V gene (reference sequence). This chain's CDR3 is CAWRADILYEQYF. CDR3 in DNA: TGTGCCTGGAGGGCGGATATACTCTACGAGCAGTACTTC.